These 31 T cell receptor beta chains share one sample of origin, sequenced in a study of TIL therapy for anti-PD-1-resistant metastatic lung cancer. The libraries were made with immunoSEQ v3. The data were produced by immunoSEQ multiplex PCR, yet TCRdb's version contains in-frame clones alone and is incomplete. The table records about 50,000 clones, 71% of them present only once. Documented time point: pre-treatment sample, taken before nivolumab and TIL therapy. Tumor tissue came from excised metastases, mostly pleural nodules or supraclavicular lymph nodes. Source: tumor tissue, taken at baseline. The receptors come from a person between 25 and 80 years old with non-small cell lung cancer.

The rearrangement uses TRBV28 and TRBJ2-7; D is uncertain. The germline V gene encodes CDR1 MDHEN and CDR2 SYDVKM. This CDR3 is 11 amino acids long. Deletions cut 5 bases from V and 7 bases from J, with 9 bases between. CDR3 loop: CASSRQWEQYF. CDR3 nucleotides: TGTGCCAGCAGTCGTCAGTGGGAGCAGTACTTC.

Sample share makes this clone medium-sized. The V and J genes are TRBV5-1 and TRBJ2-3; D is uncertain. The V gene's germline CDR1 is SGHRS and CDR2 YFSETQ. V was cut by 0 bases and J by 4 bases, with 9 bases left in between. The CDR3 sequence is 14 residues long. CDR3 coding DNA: TGCGCCAGCAGCTTGGTCCCCTTTCCAGATACGCAGTATTTT. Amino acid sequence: CASSLVPFPDTQYF.

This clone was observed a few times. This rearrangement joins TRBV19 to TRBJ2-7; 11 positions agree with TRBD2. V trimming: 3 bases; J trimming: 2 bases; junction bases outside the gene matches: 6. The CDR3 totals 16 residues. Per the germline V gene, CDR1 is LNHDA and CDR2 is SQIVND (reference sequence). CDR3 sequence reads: CASSIKGLAAPYEQYF. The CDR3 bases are TGTGCCAGTAGTATCAAGGGACTAGCGGCGCCCTACGAGCAGTACTTC.

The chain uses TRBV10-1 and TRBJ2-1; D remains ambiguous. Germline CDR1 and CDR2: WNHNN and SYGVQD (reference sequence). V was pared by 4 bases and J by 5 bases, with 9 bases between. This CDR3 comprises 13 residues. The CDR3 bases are TGCGCCAGCAGTGTACGCTTTGACAATGAGCAGTTCTTC. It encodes CASSVRFDNEQFF.

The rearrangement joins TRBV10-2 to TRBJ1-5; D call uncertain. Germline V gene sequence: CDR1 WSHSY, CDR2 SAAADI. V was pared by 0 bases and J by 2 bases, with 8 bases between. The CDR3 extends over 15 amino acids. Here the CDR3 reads CASSESSGRNQPQHF. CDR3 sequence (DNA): TGCGCCAGCAGTGAGTCGTCTGGGCGCAATCAGCCCCAGCATTTT.

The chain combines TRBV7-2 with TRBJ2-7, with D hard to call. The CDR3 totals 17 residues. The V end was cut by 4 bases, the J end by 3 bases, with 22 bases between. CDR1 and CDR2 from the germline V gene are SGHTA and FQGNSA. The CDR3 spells CASSSDSLWSGSYEQYF. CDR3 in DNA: TGTGCCAGCAGCTCTGATTCTCTCTGGTCAGGAAGCTACGAGCAGTACTTC.

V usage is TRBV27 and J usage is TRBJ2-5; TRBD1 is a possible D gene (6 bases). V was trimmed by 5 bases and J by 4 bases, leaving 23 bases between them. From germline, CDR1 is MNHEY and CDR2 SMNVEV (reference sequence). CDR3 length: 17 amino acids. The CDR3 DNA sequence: TGTGCCAGCAGTCCACTGGACAGTTTCCAACAACGAGAGACCCAGTACTTC. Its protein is CASSPLDSFQQRETQYF.

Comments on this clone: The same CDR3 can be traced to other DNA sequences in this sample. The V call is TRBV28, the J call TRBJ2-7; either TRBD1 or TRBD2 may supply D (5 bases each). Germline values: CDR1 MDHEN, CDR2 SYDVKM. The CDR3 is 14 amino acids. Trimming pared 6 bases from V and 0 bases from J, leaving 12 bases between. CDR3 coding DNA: TGTGCCAGCAGATCCGGGACGTTCTCCTACGAGCAGTACTTC. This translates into CASRSGTFSYEQYF.

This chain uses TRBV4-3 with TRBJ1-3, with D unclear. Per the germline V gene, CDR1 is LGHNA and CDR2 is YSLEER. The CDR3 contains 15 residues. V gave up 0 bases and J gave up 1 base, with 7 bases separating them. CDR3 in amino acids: CASSQDSVSGNTIYF. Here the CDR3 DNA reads TGCGCCAGCAGCCAAGACTCGGTATCTGGAAACACCATATATTTT.

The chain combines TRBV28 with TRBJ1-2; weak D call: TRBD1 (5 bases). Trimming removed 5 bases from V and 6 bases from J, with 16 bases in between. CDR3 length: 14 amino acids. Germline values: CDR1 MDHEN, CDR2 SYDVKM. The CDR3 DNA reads TGTGCCAGCAGTGCACCGCCAGGGTATGATGGCTACACCTTC. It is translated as CASSAPPGYDGYTF.

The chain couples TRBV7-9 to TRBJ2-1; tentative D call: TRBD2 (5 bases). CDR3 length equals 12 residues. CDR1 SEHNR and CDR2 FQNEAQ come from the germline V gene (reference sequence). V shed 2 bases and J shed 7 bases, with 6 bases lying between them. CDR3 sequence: CASSLRGNEQFF. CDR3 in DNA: TGTGCCAGCAGCTTAAGAGGGAATGAGCAGTTCTTC.

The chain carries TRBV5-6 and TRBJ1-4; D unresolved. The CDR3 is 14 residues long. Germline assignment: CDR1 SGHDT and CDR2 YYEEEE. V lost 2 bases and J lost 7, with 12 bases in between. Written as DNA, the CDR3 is TGTGCCAGCAGCTTAAGATCCTGGGCTGAAAAACTGTTTTTT. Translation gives CASSLRSWAEKLFF.

The CDR3 region is CASSAPRRSTGTSGSYEQYF. Written as DNA, the CDR3 is TGTGCCAGTAGTGCCCCCAGACGGTCTACCGGGACTAGCGGATCCTACGAGCAGTACTTC. The chain joins TRBV19 to TRBJ2-7, with 11 bases lining up with TRBD2. Germline V gives CDR1 LNHDA, CDR2 SQIVND (reference sequence). V lost 5 bases to trimming and J lost 1 base; unmatched junction nucleotides: 19. CDR3 length equals 20 residues.

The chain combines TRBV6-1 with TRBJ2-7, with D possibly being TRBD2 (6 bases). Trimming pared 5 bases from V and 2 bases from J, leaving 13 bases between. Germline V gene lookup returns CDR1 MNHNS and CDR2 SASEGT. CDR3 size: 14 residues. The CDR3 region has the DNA TGTGCCAGCAGTACTCGGGGGTACACCTACGAGCAGTACTTC. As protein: CASSTRGYTYEQYF.

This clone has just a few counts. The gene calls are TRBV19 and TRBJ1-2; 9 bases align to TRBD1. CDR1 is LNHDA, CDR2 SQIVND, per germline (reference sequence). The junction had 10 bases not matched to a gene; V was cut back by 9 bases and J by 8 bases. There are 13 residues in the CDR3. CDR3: CASKPQGARGYTF. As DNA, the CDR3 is TGTGCCAGCAAACCACAGGGGGCGCGGGGCTACACCTTC.

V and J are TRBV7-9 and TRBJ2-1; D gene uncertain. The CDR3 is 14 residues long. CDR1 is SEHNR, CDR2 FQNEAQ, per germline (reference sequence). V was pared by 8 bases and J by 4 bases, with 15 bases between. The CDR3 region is CASRRTSDYNEQFF. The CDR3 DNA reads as TGTGCCAGCCGCCGGACCAGTGATTACAATGAGCAGTTCTTC.

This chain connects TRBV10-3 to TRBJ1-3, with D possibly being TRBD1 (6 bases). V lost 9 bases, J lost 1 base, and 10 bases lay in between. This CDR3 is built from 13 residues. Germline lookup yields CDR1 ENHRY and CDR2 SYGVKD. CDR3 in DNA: TGTGCCATTGAGGACAGTTCTGGAAACACCATATATTTT. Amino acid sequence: CAIEDSSGNTIYF.

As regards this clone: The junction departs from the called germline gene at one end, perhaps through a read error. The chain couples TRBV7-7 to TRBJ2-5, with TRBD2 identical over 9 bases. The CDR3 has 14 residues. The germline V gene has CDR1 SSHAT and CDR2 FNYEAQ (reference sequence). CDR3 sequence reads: CASSLGLAGETQYF. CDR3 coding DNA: TGTGCTAGCAGCTTAGGTCTAGCGGGGGAGACCCAGTACTTC.

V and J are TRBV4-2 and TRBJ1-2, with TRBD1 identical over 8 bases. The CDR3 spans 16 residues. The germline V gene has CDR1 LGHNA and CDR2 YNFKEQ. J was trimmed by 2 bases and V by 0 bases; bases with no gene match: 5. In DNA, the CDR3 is TGTGCCAGCAGCCAAGATTGGAGGACAGGGAACTATGGCTACACCTTC. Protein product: CASSQDWRTGNYGYTF.

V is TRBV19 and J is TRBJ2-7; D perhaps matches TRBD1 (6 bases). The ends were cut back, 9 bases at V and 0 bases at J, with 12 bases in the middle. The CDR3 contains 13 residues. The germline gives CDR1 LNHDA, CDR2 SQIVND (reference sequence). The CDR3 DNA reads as TGTGCCAGCAGGGGCCCAAACTCCTACGAGCAGTACTTC. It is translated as CASRGPNSYEQYF.

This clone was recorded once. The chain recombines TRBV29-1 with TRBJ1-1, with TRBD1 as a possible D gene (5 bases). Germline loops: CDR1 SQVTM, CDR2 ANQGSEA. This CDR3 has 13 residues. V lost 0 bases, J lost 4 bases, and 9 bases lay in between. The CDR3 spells CSVEEAGTTEAFF. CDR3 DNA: TGCAGCGTTGAAGAGGCAGGGACCACTGAAGCTTTCTTT. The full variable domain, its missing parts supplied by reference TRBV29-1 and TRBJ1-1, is SAVISQKPSRDICQRGTSLTIQCQVDSQVTMMFWYRQQPGQSLTLIATANQGSEATYESGFVIDKFPISRPNLTFSTLTVSNMSPEDSSIYLCSVEEAGTTEAFFGQGTRLTVV.

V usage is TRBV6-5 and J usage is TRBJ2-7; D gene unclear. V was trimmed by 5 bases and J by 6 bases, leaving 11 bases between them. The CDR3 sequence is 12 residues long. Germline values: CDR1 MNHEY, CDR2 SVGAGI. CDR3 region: CASSRGRLEQYF. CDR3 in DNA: TGTGCCAGCAGTCGCGGACGTCTCGAGCAGTACTTC.

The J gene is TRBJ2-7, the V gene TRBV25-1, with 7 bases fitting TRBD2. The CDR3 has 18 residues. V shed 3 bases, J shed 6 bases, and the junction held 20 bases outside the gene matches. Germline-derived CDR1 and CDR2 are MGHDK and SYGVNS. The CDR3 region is CASSEERGWSLAGGEQYF. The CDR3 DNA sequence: TGTGCCAGCAGTGAGGAAAGGGGTTGGAGTTTAGCGGGCGGCGAGCAGTACTTC.

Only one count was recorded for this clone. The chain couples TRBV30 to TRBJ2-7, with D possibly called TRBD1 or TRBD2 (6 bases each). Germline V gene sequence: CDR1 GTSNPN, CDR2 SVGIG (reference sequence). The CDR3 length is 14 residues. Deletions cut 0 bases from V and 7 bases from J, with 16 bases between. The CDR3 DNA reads TGTGCCTGGAGTGTATTACTGGGGGCGGGGGAGCAGTACTTC. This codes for CAWSVLLGAGEQYF.

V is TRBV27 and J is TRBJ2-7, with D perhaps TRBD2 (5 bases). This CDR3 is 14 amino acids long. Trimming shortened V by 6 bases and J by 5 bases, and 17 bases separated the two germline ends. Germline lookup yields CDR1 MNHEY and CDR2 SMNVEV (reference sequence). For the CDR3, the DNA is TGTGCCAGCAGCCTTACTGAGGGATTGGACGAGCAGTACTTC. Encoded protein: CASSLTEGLDEQYF.

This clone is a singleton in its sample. The CDR3: CASSELRFSGANVLTF. The CDR3 region has the DNA TGTGCCAGCAGTGAATTGAGGTTCTCTGGGGCCAACGTCCTGACTTTC. The rearrangement joins TRBV6-1 to TRBJ2-6, with D hard to call. There are 16 residues in the CDR3. V was pared by 2 bases and J by 0 bases, with 8 bases between. Germline assignment: CDR1 MNHNS and CDR2 SASEGT.

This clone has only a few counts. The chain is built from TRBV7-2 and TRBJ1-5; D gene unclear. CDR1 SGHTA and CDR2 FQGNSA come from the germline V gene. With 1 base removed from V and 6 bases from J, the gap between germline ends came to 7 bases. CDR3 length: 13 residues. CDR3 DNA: TGTGCCAGCAGCTTAGTCTACGGTCAGCCCCAGCATTTT. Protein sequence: CASSLVYGQPQHF.

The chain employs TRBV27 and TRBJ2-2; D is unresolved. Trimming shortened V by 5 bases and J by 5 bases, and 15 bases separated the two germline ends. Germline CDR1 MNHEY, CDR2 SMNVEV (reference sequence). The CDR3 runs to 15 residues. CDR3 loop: CASSLLTDGTGELFF. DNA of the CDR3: TGTGCCAGCAGTCTCCTAACCGATGGGACCGGGGAGCTGTTTTTT.

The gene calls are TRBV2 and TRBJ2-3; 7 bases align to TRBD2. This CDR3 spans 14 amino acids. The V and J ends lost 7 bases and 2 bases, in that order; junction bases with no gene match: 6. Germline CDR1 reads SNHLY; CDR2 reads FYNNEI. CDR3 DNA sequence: TGTGCCAGCAAGGTTGGGGGGGTCACAGATACGCAGTATTTT. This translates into CASKVGGVTDTQYF.

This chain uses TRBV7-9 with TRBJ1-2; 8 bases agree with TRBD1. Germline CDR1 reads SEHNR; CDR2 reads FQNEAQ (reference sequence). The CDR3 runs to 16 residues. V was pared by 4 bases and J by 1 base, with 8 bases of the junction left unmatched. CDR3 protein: CASSSSLTGDNYGYTF. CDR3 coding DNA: TGTGCCAGCAGCTCCTCACTGACAGGGGATAACTATGGCTACACCTTC.

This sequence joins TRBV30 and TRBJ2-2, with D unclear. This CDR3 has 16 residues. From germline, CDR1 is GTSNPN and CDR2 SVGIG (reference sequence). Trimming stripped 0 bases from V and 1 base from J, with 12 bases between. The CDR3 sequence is CAWSVPAVLNTGELFF. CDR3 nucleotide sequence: TGTGCCTGGAGTGTACCGGCAGTCCTGAACACCGGGGAGCTGTTTTTT.